This paragraph reports one TCR beta chain. What it binds is unknown. CD8+ and CD4+ T cells taken from blood had their TCR beta sequenced. TEMRA cells were FACS-enriched and CD8+ and CD4+ T cells negatively isolated. This entry comes from a study of CD8 T cells in Susac syndrome. This CDR3 has 15 residues. Germline CDR1 is LGHDT and CDR2 is YNNKEL (reference sequence). J was trimmed by 7 bases and V by 3 bases; bases with no gene match: 9. Random-hexamer reverse transcription was applied to roughly 0.45 to 1 ug RNA. TCRdb passed the immunoSEQ multiplex PCR reads through MiXCR, listing each CDR3 protein once. The table has under 200,000 distinct CDR3 sequences, roughly 96% seen once. Study-wide points: As the study acknowledged, the number of individuals who were part of its TCR sequencing and HLA analysis was relatively small.

This TCR was recovered from a human donor in good health. Specimen: CD4+ T cells from PBMCs. The chain combines TRBV3-1 with TRBJ1-1; 9 bases agree with TRBD1. CDR3 in amino acids: CASSHRDREEGEAFF. The CDR3 DNA reads TGTGCCAGCAGCCATCGGGACAGGGAGGAGGGTGAAGCTTTCTTT.